This entry lists 20 T cell receptor beta chains sequenced from one sample in a study of vaccination effects on CD4 cells after COVID-19. Expansion with viral peptide pools was applied to antigen-specific CD4+ T cells by the ViraFEST assay prior to sequencing. CD4+ T cell isolation took place after approximately 11 days of culture. Participants got two doses of BNT162b2 or mRNA-1273 vaccine. Clones were sequenced by immunoSEQ multiplex PCR, and TCRdb holds only the in-frame ones, with some missing. The sample consists of tens of thousands of clones, 81% of them appearing once. What these receptors recognize is not known. The sample here was CD4+ T cells from PBMCs cultured with HCoV-229E spike peptides, taken after COVID-19 vaccination. These receptors originate from a human donor who received a COVID-19 vaccine.

This clone was detected only a few times. The V gene is TRBV7-9, the J gene TRBJ1-1; D is unclear. The V end was cut by 1 base, the J end by 4 bases, with 19 bases between. The CDR3 contains 17 residues. The germline V gene encodes CDR1 SEHNR and CDR2 FQNEAQ (reference sequence). CDR3 DNA: TGTGCCAGCAGCTTAGATTACGGGTTTTTAGGTGGCACTGAAGCTTTCTTT. Its protein is CASSLDYGFLGGTEAFF.

J is TRBJ2-1 and V is TRBV3-1 (or the pseudogene TRBV3-2); a weak D match, TRBD2 (7 bases). The germline gives CDR1 LGHDT, CDR2 YNNKEL (reference sequence). V lost 0 bases to trimming and J lost 1 base, with 16 bases between them. This CDR3 comprises 18 residues. The CDR3 sequence: CASSQEVRGGGSYNEQFF. CDR3 bases: TGTGCCAGCAGCCAAGAGGTAAGAGGGGGGGGTTCCTACAATGAGCAGTTCTTC.

The chain recombines TRBV9 with TRBJ1-5; D call uncertain. This CDR3 contains 15 residues. Germline assignment: CDR1 SGDLS and CDR2 YYNGEE. Trimming removed 4 bases at V and 0 bases at J, with 11 bases between. In DNA form, the CDR3 reads TGTGCCAGCAGCCCGTCGGGCTATAGCAATCAGCCCCAGCATTTT. This codes for CASSPSGYSNQPQHF.

The chain uses TRBV14 and TRBJ2-2; 7 bases align to TRBD1. The V and J ends lost 2 bases and 3 bases, in that order; junction bases with no gene match: 12. Germline V gives CDR1 SGHDN, CDR2 FVKESK. The CDR3 length is 18 residues. Written as DNA, the CDR3 is TGTGCCAGCAGCCAAAGACCTGACAGGGATCCGGACACCGGGGAGCTGTTTTTT. Residues: CASSQRPDRDPDTGELFF.

This chain links TRBV12-3 or TRBV12-4 with TRBJ1-2; 7 nucleotides match TRBD1. This CDR3 has 13 amino acids. V lost 6 bases to trimming and J lost 6 bases; unmatched junction nucleotides: 7. In DNA form, the CDR3 reads TGTGCCAGCAGCCGTACAGGGGTGGATGGCTACACCTTC. Its translation is CASSRTGVDGYTF.

This clone was recorded once. The CDR3 is CASSVDPGSNQPQHF. CDR3 in DNA: TGTGCCAGCAGCGTAGACCCTGGGAGCAATCAGCCCCAGCATTTT. This chain connects TRBV9 to TRBJ1-5, with D unresolved. This CDR3 is 15 amino acids long. Trimming shortened V by 0 bases and J by 1 base, and 8 bases separated the two germline ends. Germline CDR1 is SGDLS and CDR2 is YYNGEE. Complete variable domain (other parts from reference TRBV9 and TRBJ1-5): DSGVTQTPKHLITATGQRVTLRCSPRSGDLSVYWYQQSLDQGLQFLIQYYNGEERAKGNILERFSAQQFPDLHSELNLSSLELGDSALYFCASSVDPGSNQPQHFGDGTRLSIL.

This clone came up once. The rearrangement links TRBV9 to TRBJ1-3; 7 nucleotides match TRBD1. V was pared by 0 bases and J by 2 bases, with 2 bases of the junction left unmatched. This CDR3 has 15 residues. Germline V gives CDR1 SGDLS, CDR2 YYNGEE. The CDR3 loop reads CASSVEGGTGNTIYF. In DNA form, the CDR3 reads TGTGCCAGCAGCGTAGAAGGGGGCACTGGAAACACCATATATTTT. The full variable domain, completed using reference TRBV9 and TRBJ1-3, is DSGVTQTPKHLITATGQRVTLRCSPRSGDLSVYWYQQSLDQGLQFLIQYYNGEERAKGNILERFSAQQFPDLHSELNLSSLELGDSALYFCASSVEGGTGNTIYFGEGSWLTVV.

This chain joins TRBV5-5 and TRBJ2-5; D assignment may be TRBD1 or TRBD2 (6 bases each). V was pared by 7 bases and J by 7 bases, with 23 bases between. Looked up from germline, CDR1 is SGHKS and CDR2 is YYEKEE (reference sequence). The CDR3 loop spans 15 amino acids. The CDR3 protein is CASRSGAGSEGTQYF. CDR3 coding DNA: TGTGCCAGCCGTTCGGGGGCCGGGTCGGAAGGGACCCAGTACTTC. Full variable domain (rest looked up from reference TRBV5-5 and TRBJ2-5): DAGVTQSPTHLIKTRGQQVTLRCSPISGHKSVSWYQQVLGQGPQFIFQYYEKEERGRGNFPDRFSARQFPNYSSELNVNALLLGDSALYLCASRSGAGSEGTQYFGPGTRLLVL.

This clone was detected a few times. The V gene is TRBV7-8, the J gene TRBJ2-7; D remains unclear. Trimming took off 2 bases at V and 6 bases at J, with 8 bases between the two ends. Germline V gene sequence: CDR1 SGHVS, CDR2 FQNEAQ. The CDR3 covers 12 residues. The CDR3 loop reads CASSLSALEQYV. As DNA, the CDR3 is TGTGCCAGCAGCTTATCGGCCCTCGAGCAGTACGTC.

The chain uses TRBV11-2 and TRBJ1-2, with 8 positions matching TRBD1. Unmatched junction bases numbered 4, after V lost 0 bases and J lost 1 base. There are 16 residues in the CDR3. Germline-derived CDR1 and CDR2 are SGHAT and FQNNGV. CDR3 bases: TGTGCCAGCAGCTTAGATATAGGACAGGGTAACTATGGCTACACCTTC. It specifies CASSLDIGQGNYGYTF.

On this clone itself: Other DNA sequences in the sample encode the same CDR3. The chain carries TRBV5-1 and TRBJ1-2; 9 bases are shared with TRBD1. CDR3 length equals 14 residues. Trimming took 2 bases from V and 4 from J; bases not matched to a gene: 3. Looked up from germline, CDR1 is SGHRS and CDR2 is YFSETQ. CDR3 loop: CASSLQGAGYGYTF. The CDR3 region has the DNA TGCGCCAGCAGCTTACAGGGGGCGGGCTATGGCTACACCTTC. Variable domain in full (rest from reference TRBV5-1 and TRBJ1-2): KAGVTQTPRYLIKTRGQQVTLSCSPISGHRSVSWYQQTPGQGLQFLFEYFSETQRNKGNFPGRFSGRQFSNSRSEMNVSTLELGDSALYLCASSLQGAGYGYTFGSGTRLTVV.

CDR3 nucleotides: TGCGCCAGCAGCCCGCGGGAGACAGGGCCCACGTTGGACTCACCCCTCCACTTT. This sequence encodes CASSPRETGPTLDSPLHF. The rearrangement uses TRBV5-1 and TRBJ1-6, with TRBD1 identical over 7 bases. Germline CDR1 and CDR2: SGHRS and YFSETQ. The CDR3 totals 18 residues. V trimming: 4 bases; J trimming: 10 bases; junction bases outside the gene matches: 20.

This clone appeared a few times. The chain carries TRBV27 and TRBJ1-5; unclear D gene. This CDR3 region has 15 residues. Germline V gives CDR1 MNHEY, CDR2 SMNVEV (reference sequence). V lost 3 bases and J lost 5, with 14 bases in between. The CDR3 bases are TGTGCCAGCAGTTTGGGTCGGGTGGGCGATCAGCCCCAGCATTTT. Its protein product is CASSLGRVGDQPQHF.

The V call is TRBV9, the J call TRBJ2-5; 8 positions agree with TRBD1. The CDR3 runs 15 residues. Trimming took 0 bases from V and 4 from J; bases not matched to a gene: 5. Looked up from germline, CDR1 is SGDLS and CDR2 is YYNGEE. CDR3 amino acids: CASSVVPGTGETQYF. For the CDR3, the DNA is TGTGCCAGCAGCGTAGTACCAGGGACAGGAGAGACCCAGTACTTC.

The rearrangement joins TRBV4-3 to TRBJ2-2, with no clear D. V was shortened by 0 bases and J by 0 bases, with 2 bases between the two germline ends. The CDR3 loop spans 14 amino acids. Looked up from germline, CDR1 is LGHNA and CDR2 is YSLEER. This chain's CDR3 is CASSQEANTGELFF. The CDR3 bases are TGCGCCAGCAGCCAAGAGGCGAACACCGGGGAGCTGTTTTTT.

V and J are TRBV4-2 and TRBJ2-4; 9 bases agree with TRBD1. With 3 bases clipped from V and 1 base from J, the junction kept 19 bases outside the gene matches. This CDR3 is built from 21 residues. Germline V lookup: CDR1 LGHNA, CDR2 YNFKEQ. CDR3 in amino acids: CASSQRDRDSWNPRAKNIQYF. CDR3 in DNA: TGTGCCAGCAGCCAGAGGGACAGGGATTCATGGAACCCGCGGGCCAAAAACATTCAGTACTTC.

This chain joins TRBV24-1 and TRBJ1-2, with no clear D. Trimming cost V 1 base and J 2 bases, with 7 bases left between them. This CDR3 has 14 amino acids. CDR1 and CDR2 from the germline V gene are KGHDR and SFDVKD. CDR3 in DNA: TGTGCCACCAGTGATTTCCATTCGAACTATGGCTACACCTTC. Its protein is CATSDFHSNYGYTF.

This clone was seen once. The chain has TRBV7-2 and TRBJ2-3; D may correspond to TRBD1 or TRBD2 (5 bases each). Trimming removed 8 bases from V and 6 bases from J, with 21 bases in between. Germline lookup yields CDR1 SGHTA and CDR2 FQGNSA. This CDR3 contains 15 residues. CDR3 amino acids: CASSSRGVPTDTQYF. CDR3 DNA: TGTGCCAGCTCCTCCCGAGGGGTCCCCACCGATACGCAGTATTTT.

As DNA, the CDR3 is TGTGCCAGCCAGCCTTCGGGGGCGCGTGATCAGCCCCAGCATTTT. Translating it yields CASQPSGARDQPQHF. The gene calls are TRBV2 and TRBJ1-5; D might be TRBD1 (6 bases). Germline CDR1 is SNHLY and CDR2 is FYNNEI. The CDR3 totals 15 residues. V was pared by 8 bases and J by 5 bases, with 19 bases between.

The gene calls are TRBV28 and TRBJ1-1; no firm D call. V was shortened by 1 base and J by 10 bases, with 7 bases between the two germline ends. The CDR3 contains 11 residues. The germline CDR1 and CDR2 sequences are MDHEN and SYDVKM. The CDR3 bases are TGTGCCAGCAGTTTATCCTTTCGAGCTTTCTTT. This gives the protein CASSLSFRAFF.